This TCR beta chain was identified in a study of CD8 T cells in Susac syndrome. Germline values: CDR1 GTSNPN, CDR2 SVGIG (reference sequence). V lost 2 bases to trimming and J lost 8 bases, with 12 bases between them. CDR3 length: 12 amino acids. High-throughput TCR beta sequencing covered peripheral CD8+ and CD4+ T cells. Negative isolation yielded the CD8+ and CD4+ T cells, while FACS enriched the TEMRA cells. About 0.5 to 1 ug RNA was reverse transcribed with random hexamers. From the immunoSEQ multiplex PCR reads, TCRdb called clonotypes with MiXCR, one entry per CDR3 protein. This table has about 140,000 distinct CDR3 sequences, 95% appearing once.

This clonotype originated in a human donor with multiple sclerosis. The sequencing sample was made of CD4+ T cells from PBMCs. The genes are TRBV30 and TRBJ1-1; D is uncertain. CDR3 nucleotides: TGTGCCTGGAGTCCCCGGACCGCGGAAGCTTTCTTT. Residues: CAWSPRTAEAFF.